This TCR beta chain was identified in a study of blood T cell repertoires in COVID-19. In terms of age and location, participants ranged from roughly 18 to 90 years and lived in approximately 24 US areas. Symptom resolution, clearance, or two negative PCRs marked donors in Cohort 3 as recovered. Generated by immunoSEQ multiplex PCR, the TCRdb table keeps only in-frame clones and is missing some. This table has 360,000 or so clones, roughly four fifths appearing once. Between the trimmed V and J ends, which lost 1 base and 5 bases, there was a span of 14 bases. This CDR3 is built from 15 residues. Per germline, CDR1 MGHRA and CDR2 YSYEKL.

The receptor was isolated from a woman between 45 and 65 years old who had recovered from COVID-19. The source material was PBMCs or T cells enriched from blood (not recorded which). The V call is TRBV4-1, the J call TRBJ1-2, with D uncertain. The CDR3 coding sequence is TGCGCCAGCAGCCAAGTAACCGGGGAGTGGTATGGCTACACCTTC. This encodes CASSQVTGEWYGYTF.